Listed below are T cell receptor beta chains from one sample, sequenced in a study of CD8 T cells in ankylosing spondylitis. MiXCR, run by TCRdb on the 5' RACE reads, gives a single entry per CDR3 protein. Among some 220,000 distinct CDR3 sequences listed, roughly 8.2% were seen once. Sequencing input: blood, either unsorted or a sorted T cell fraction (not recorded which). Receptors originate from a female donor with ankylosing spondylitis or in good health (not recorded which). The CDR3 runs from the conserved cysteine through the conserved F or W. A D gene is named only where the DNA matches it firmly. Some rows have no size entry. The others give once, few or many, or a class for an expanded clone.

V,D,J,size,DNA,CDR3
TRBV10-1,.,TRBJ2-7,many,TGCGCCAGCAAGGTCCACGGACTACCATCACACTACGAGCAGTACTTC,CASKVHGLPSHYEQYF
TRBV7-9,.,TRBJ1-1,.,TGTGCCAGCGGGGCAGGGCGGCCTGAAGCTTTCTTT,CASGAGRPEAFF
TRBV20-1,.,TRBJ2-5,many,TGCAGTGCTAGAATGATAGCCAGGGAGACCCAGTACTTC,CSARMIARETQYF
TRBV14,.,TRBJ2-6,many,TGTGCCAGCAGCCTTGCCTCTGGGGCCAACGTCCTGACTTTC,CASSLASGANVLTF
TRBV18,.,TRBJ2-1,.,TGTGCCAGCTCAGTCCTCTACACTGAGCAGTTCTTC,CASSVLYTEQFF
TRBV27,TRBD2,TRBJ2-3,few,TGTGCCAGCAGTGACGGACTAGCGGCTGGAGCAGATACGCAGTATTTT,CASSDGLAAGADTQYF
TRBV18,TRBD1,TRBJ2-3,.,TGTGCCAGCTCAAACCCGGGACAGGGGACAGATACGCAGTATTTT,CASSNPGQGTDTQYF
TRBV24-1,.,TRBJ2-1,many,TGTGCCACCAGTGACCGCGGCGTGGATGAGCAGTTCTTC,CATSDRGVDEQFF
TRBV29-1,TRBD2,TRBJ2-1,many,TGCAGCGTTGAGGCTAGCGGGAGAGAAAATGAGCAGTTCTTC,CSVEASGRENEQFF
TRBV6-2/TRBV6-3,.,TRBJ2-7,many,TGTGCCAGCATCCTCAGGAATGGCTACGAGCAGTACTTC,CASILRNGYEQYF
TRBV7-8,TRBD1,TRBJ2-5,.,TGTGCCAGCAGCTTTTCGGAAGGGGGCCCCCAGACCCAGTACTTC,CASSFSEGGPQTQYF
TRBV7-6,.,TRBJ2-7,many,TGTGCCAGCAGCTTAGGGGCAGGCTTCTCCTACGAGCAGTACTTC,CASSLGAGFSYEQYF
TRBV20-1,.,TRBJ2-2,many,TGCAGTGCTGCCTCGGGATCGACCGGGGAGCTGTTTTTT,CSAASGSTGELFF
TRBV10-3,.,TRBJ1-3,many,TGTGCCATCAGGACAAGCTTGTACTCTGGAAACACCATATATTTT,CAIRTSLYSGNTIYF
TRBV11-2,.,TRBJ2-7,.,TGTGCCAGCAGCACGGCGGGACCCTACGAGCAGTACTTC,CASSTAGPYEQYF
TRBV10-3,.,TRBJ2-1,many,TGTGCCATCGGCTTCACAGACAATGAGCAGTTCTTC,CAIGFTDNEQFF
TRBV7-9,.,TRBJ1-4,.,TGTGCCAGCAGCTTACTTGAATTTGGAGAAAAACTGTTTTTT,CASSLLEFGEKLFF
TRBV7-2,.,TRBJ2-2,few,TGTGCCAGCAGCTTAAGGAGCACCGGGGAGCTGTTTTTT,CASSLRSTGELFF
TRBV10-2,.,TRBJ1-5,.,TGCGCCAGCAAGAGCGGGGGCGGCGAGCCCCAGCATTTT,CASKSGGGEPQHF
TRBV7-9,.,TRBJ1-2,.,TGTGCCAGCAGCTCGGCGGGGGGAGTCGGCTACACCTTC,CASSSAGGVGYTF
TRBV19,.,TRBJ1-2,many,TGTGCCAGTAGTTCGGGGCGGTGGCTCTATGGCTACACCTTC,CASSSGRWLYGYTF
TRBV7-6,.,TRBJ2-5,many,TGTGCCAGCAGCTCATCTTCCGGGGCCCAGTACTTC,CASSSSSGAQYF
TRBV7-2,.,TRBJ2-1,.,TGTGCCAGCACCCGACAGTCCCTCAATGAGCAGTTCTTC,CASTRQSLNEQFF
TRBV5-1,.,TRBJ2-6,many,TGCGCCAGCAGCTTGACAGAACCTGGGGCCAACGTCCTGACTTTC,CASSLTEPGANVLTF
TRBV5-1,.,TRBJ2-1,many,TGCGCCAGCAGCTTCTCGAACAGTTACAATGAGCAGTTCTTC,CASSFSNSYNEQFF
TRBV6-5,TRBD2,TRBJ2-2,many,TGTGCCAGCAGTTACGAAGCGGGAGGGCCACGGGAGCTGTTTTTT,CASSYEAGGPRELFF
TRBV5-1,.,TRBJ2-2,many,TGCGCCAGCAGCTTGGGGCGGAGCGGCACCGGGGAGCTGTTTTTT,CASSLGRSGTGELFF
TRBV29-1,TRBD2,TRBJ2-1,.,TGCAGCGCTTCGACTAGCGGGCCCTACAATGAGCAGTTCTTC,CSASTSGPYNEQFF
TRBV7-2,.,TRBJ1-5,.,TGTGCCAGCAGCTTATGGGGGAGAGGCAATCAGCCCCAGCATTTT,CASSLWGRGNQPQHF
TRBV18,.,TRBJ2-1,.,TGTGCCAGCTCACCGATCGGAGGTAACGATGAGCAGTTCTTC,CASSPIGGNDEQFF
TRBV21-1,.,TRBJ2-7,many,TGTGCCAGCAGCGTCCGGGACAGGGTCAACGAGCAGTACTTC,CASSVRDRVNEQYF
TRBV29-1,.,TRBJ2-2,many,TGCAGCGTTCCAAAGGGAGGCACCGGGGAGCTGTTTTTT,CSVPKGGTGELFF
TRBV20-1,.,TRBJ2-1,many,TGCAGTGCCTCCACAGGAACCGGCTACAATGAGCAGTTCTTC,CSASTGTGYNEQFF
TRBV2,TRBD2,TRBJ2-3,many,TGTGCCAGCAGTGAAGGCCCGGGAGGGCGAACTGCCACAGATACGCAGTATTTT,CASSEGPGGRTATDTQYF
TRBV5-1,TRBD1,TRBJ2-5,many,TGCGCCAGCAGCTCTGGGACAGGGAACCAAGAGACCCAGTACTTC,CASSSGTGNQETQYF
TRBV7-2,TRBD2,TRBJ2-1,.,TGTGCCAGCAGCTTAGCGGGACTAGCGGGGGGCTACAATGAGCAGTTCTTC,CASSLAGLAGGYNEQFF
TRBV2,.,TRBJ1-3,.,TGTGCCAGCAGTGTAAGCGACTCTGGAAACACCATATATTTT,CASSVSDSGNTIYF
TRBV20-1,TRBD1,TRBJ2-3,.,TGCAGTGCTGGTCGGACAGGGATACCAGATACGCAGTATTTT,CSAGRTGIPDTQYF
TRBV5-4,TRBD2,TRBJ2-2,.,TGTGCCAGCAGCGGGGGACTAGCGGGCGGGGAGCTGTTTTTT,CASSGGLAGGELFF
TRBV3-1,.,TRBJ2-1,many,TGTGCCAGCAGGAACCTAGGGAATGAGCAGTTCTTC,CASRNLGNEQFF
TRBV27,TRBD1,TRBJ1-1,many,TGTGCCAGCAGTTGGGGGACAGGGTTGACTGAAGCTTTCTTT,CASSWGTGLTEAFF
TRBV7-2,TRBD2,TRBJ2-1,many,TGTGCCAGCAGCTCCCTAGCGGGAGGGTTTAATGAGCAGTTCTTC,CASSSLAGGFNEQFF
TRBV20-1,.,TRBJ1-4,many,TGCAGTGCTAGACTCCTGGACAAGATTGAAAAACTGTTTTTT,CSARLLDKIEKLFF
TRBV5-1,TRBD1,TRBJ2-7,many,TGCGCCACTGCCACCGGGACAGGGGAAAACGAGCAGTACTTC,CATATGTGENEQYF
TRBV4-1,.,TRBJ2-1,many,TGCGCCAGCAGCCCGAGGGTCGTGCGCAATGAGCAGTTCTTC,CASSPRVVRNEQFF
TRBV18,TRBD2,TRBJ2-3,many,TGTGCCAGCTCACGCCCTCCTAGCGGTTCGGGGCCAGATACGCAGTATTTT,CASSRPPSGSGPDTQYF
TRBV6-2/TRBV6-3,.,TRBJ2-1,few,TGTGCCAGCAGTTACTCGACTGGGGCGGGTTACTCCTACAATGAGCAGTTCTTC,CASSYSTGAGYSYNEQFF
TRBV2,.,TRBJ2-2,.,TGTGCCAGCAGTGGCCGTGGAGGAGCGAACACCGGGGAGCTGTTTTTT,CASSGRGGANTGELFF